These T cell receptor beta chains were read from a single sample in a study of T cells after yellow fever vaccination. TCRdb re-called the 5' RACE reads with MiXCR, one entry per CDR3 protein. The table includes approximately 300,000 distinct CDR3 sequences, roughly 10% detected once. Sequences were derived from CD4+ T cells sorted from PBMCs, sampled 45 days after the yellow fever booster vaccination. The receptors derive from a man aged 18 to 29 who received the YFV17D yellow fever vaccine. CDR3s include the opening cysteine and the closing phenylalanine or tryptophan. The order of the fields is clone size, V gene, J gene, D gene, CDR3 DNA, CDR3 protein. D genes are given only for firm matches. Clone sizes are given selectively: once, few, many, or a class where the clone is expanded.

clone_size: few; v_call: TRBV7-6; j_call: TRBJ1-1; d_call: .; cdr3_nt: TGTGCCAGCAGCTTAGGTACTTCGGGGAGCACTGAAGCTTTCTTT; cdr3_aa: CASSLGTSGSTEAFF
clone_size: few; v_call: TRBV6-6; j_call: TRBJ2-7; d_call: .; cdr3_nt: TGTGCCAGCAGTTACACGACAGTCGAGTCCGAGCAGTACTTC; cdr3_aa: CASSYTTVESEQYF
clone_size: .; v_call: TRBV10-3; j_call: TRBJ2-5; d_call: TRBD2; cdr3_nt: TGTGCCATCAGTGATTGGGGCAGCGGGGAAGAGACCCAGTACTTC; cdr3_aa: CAISDWGSGEETQYF
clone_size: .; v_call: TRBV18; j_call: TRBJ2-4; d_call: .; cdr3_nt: TGTGCCAGCTCACCCTCCCCGACAGCCAACATTCAGTACTTC; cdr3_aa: CASSPSPTANIQYF
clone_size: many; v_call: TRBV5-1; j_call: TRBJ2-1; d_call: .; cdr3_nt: TGCGCCAGCAGGAGGACTGACAATGAGCAGTTCTTC; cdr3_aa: CASRRTDNEQFF
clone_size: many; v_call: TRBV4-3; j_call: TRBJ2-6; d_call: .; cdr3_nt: TGCGCCAGCAGCCAACAGCTAGTAGGGGGGACTGGGGCCAACGTCCTGACTTTC; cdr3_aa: CASSQQLVGGTGANVLTF
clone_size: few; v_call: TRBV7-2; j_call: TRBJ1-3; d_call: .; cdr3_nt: TGTGCCAGCAGCCCTTCCTTTGGGAGGAATGGAAACACCATATATTTT; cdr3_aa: CASSPSFGRNGNTIYF
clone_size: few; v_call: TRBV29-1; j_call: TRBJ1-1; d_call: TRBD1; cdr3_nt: TGCAGCGTTGATGAAGGGGGACAGGGGACTGAAGCTTTCTTT; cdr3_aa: CSVDEGGQGTEAFF
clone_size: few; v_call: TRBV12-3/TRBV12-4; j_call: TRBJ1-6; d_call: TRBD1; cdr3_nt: TGTGCCAGCGCCCAGGGGGTATTTGGTTCACCCCTCCACTTT; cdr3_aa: CASAQGVFGSPLHF
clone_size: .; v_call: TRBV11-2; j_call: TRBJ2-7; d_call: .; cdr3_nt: TGTGCCAGCAGCTTAGACAGGGGCCACTACGAGCAGTACTTC; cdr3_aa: CASSLDRGHYEQYF
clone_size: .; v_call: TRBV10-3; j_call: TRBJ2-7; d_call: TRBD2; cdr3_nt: TGTGCCATCAGTGATCCCCCAGCGGCGGGGGTCAACGAGCAGTACTTC; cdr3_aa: CAISDPPAAGVNEQYF
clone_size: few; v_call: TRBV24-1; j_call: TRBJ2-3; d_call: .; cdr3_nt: TGTGCCACCAGTGATGCCGGGGTCAGCACAGATACGCAGTATTTT; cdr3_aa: CATSDAGVSTDTQYF
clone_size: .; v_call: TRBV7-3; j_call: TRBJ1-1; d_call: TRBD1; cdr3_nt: TGTGCCAGCAGCTCCGAGACAGGGGGAGGCGAAGCTTTCTTT; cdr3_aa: CASSSETGGGEAFF
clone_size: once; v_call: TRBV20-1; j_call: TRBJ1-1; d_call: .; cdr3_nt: TGCAGTGCTAGAGGTTTCGAGGGTAGGGATGGGACTGAAGCTTTCTTT; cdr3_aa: CSARGFEGRDGTEAFF
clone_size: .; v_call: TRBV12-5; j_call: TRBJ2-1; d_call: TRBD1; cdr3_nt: TGTGCTAGTGGTTTGGTACTGAGGACAGGGGGGAGTGAGCAGTTCTTC; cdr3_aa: CASGLVLRTGGSEQFF
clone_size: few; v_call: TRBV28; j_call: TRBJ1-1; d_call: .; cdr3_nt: TGTGCCAGCGCCCTGGACTTTCGGCGCACTGAAGCTTTCTTT; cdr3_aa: CASALDFRRTEAFF
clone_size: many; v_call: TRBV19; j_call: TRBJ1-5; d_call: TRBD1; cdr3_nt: TGTGCCAGTAGAAGGACAGGCGGCGATCAGCCCCAGCATTTT; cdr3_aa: CASRRTGGDQPQHF
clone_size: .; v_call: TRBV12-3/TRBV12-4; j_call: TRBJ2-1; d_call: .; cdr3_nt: TGTGCCAGCACCCCCCTTTCCGCCCCTAGTGGGAATGAGCAGTTCTTC; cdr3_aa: CASTPLSAPSGNEQFF
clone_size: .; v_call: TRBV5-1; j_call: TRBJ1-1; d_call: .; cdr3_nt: TGCGCCAGCAGCTCGAATCCAGGGTTAAAGAACACTGAAGCTTTCTTT; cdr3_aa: CASSSNPGLKNTEAFF
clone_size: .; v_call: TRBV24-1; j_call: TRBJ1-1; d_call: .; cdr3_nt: TGTGCCACCAGTGATGGCAGGGGCACTGAAGCTTTCTTT; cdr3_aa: CATSDGRGTEAFF
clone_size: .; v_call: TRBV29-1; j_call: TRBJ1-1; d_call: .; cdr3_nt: TGCAGCGTCCGCGGGGGGTTCGGGAACACTGAAGCTTTCTTT; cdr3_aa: CSVRGGFGNTEAFF
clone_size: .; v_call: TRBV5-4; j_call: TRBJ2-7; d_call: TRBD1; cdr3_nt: TGTGCCAGCAGCTTACAGGGGCTCGACGAGCAGTACTTC; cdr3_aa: CASSLQGLDEQYF
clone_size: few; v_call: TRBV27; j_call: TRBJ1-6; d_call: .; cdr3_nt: TGTGCCAGCGGGGACCCGCCGGGGAATTCACCCCTCCACTTT; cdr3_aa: CASGDPPGNSPLHF
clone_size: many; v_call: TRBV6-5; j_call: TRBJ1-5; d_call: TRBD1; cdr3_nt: TGTGCCAGCAGTCTTGGGACAGGAACGGGCAATCAGCCCCAGCATTTT; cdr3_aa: CASSLGTGTGNQPQHF
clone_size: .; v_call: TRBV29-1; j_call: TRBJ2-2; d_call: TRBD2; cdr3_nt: TGCAGCGTTGTTCTGGGGAGGGACGGGGAGCTGTTTTTT; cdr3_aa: CSVVLGRDGELFF
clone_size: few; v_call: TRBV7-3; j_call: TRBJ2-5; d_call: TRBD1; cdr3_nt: TGTGCCAGCAGCTTACAGGCCAGGACAGGGGTCAGGGCGGAGACCCAGTACTTC; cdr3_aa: CASSLQARTGVRAETQYF
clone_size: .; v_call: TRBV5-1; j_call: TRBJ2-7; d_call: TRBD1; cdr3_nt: TGCGCCAGCAGCGACGAAGTCGACAGGGGAGGCAACGAGCAGTACTTC; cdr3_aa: CASSDEVDRGGNEQYF
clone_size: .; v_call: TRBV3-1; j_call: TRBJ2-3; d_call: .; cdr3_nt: TGTGCCAGCAGCCCTCGACTGATAACTAGCACAGATACGCAGTATTTT; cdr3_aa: CASSPRLITSTDTQYF
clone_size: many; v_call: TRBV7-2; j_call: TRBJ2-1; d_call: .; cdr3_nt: TGTGCCAGCAGCTTAGCCGGGTCGATCAATGAGCAGTTCTTC; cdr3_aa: CASSLAGSINEQFF
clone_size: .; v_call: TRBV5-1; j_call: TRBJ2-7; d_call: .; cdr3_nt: TGCGCCAGCAGCTTCCGGGAAGTCTCCTACGAGCAGTACTTC; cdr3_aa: CASSFREVSYEQYF